This T cell receptor (beta chain) was sequenced during a study of blood T cell repertoires in COVID-19. Study-level information: Donors in the United States, Italy and Spain gave samples during acute or convalescent COVID-19. PBMCs, B-cell-depleted T cells, or T cells provided the cDNA or gDNA that made up the material.

Repertoires were generated with immunoSEQ multiplex PCR, while TCRdb's copy carries only in-frame clones and drops some. This sample has roughly 100,000 clones; around nine tenths occur once, and the top ten carry about 15%. The germline V gene encodes CDR1 GTSNPN and CDR2 SVGIG (reference sequence). V was clipped by 0 bases and J by 6 bases; unmatched bases: 13. This CDR3 comprises 18 residues. The sample was peripheral blood. This receptor was obtained from a woman of 80 years or more in a cohort sampled during active COVID-19. J is TRBJ2-3 and V is TRBV30; 12 bases are a match to TRBD2. Written as DNA, the CDR3 is TGTGCCTGGAGTGTAAGGAGGTCGACTAGCGGGGGATGGGATACGCAGTATTTT. Its protein is CAWSVRRSTSGGWDTQYF. The full variable domain, its missing parts supplied by reference TRBV30 and TRBJ2-3, is SQTIHQWPATLVQPVGSPLSLECTVEGTSNPNLYWYRQAAGRGLQLLFYSVGIGQISSEVPQNLSASRPQDRQFILSSKKLLLSDSGFYLCAWSVRRSTSGGWDTQYFGPGTRLTVL.